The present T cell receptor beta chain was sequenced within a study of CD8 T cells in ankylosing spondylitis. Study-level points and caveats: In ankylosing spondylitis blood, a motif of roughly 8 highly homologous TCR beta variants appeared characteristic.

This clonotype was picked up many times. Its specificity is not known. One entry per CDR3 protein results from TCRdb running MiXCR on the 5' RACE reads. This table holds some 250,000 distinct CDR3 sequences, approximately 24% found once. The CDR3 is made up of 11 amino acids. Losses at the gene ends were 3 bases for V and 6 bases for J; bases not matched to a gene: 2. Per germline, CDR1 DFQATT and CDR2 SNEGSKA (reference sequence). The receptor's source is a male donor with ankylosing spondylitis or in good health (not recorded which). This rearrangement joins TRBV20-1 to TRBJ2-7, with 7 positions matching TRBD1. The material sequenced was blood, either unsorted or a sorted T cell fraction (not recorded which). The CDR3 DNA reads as TGCAGTGCTAGCCAGGGGGTCGAGCAGTACTTC. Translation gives CSASQGVEQYF.